The present TCR beta chain was sequenced within a study of T cells after posttransplantation cyclophosphamide. Only a few counts were recorded for this clone. Control samples came 1 year after myeloablative marrow transplants with methotrexate plus calcineurin inhibitor. Profiling relied on immunoSEQ multiplex PCR, and the TCRdb table lists in-frame clones only, not all of them. The sample includes approximately 10,000 clones, approximately 80% of them seen just once. This CDR3 has 15 amino acids. CDR1 is SNHLY and CDR2 is FYNNEI in the germline V gene. J was trimmed by 1 base and V by 6 bases; bases with no gene match: 5.

This clonotype was sampled from a male patient aged 25-45 years who received an allogeneic stem cell transplant from an unrelated donor, was CMV-positive, and had acute GVHD only. The graft donor may be the source of some T cells. The rearrangement joins TRBV2 to TRBJ2-5, with 10 nucleotides matching TRBD1. Sequenced material: PBMCs, taken 350 to 400 days after allogeneic stem cell transplant with calcineurin inhibitor and methotrexate. In DNA, the CDR3 is TGTGCCAGCAGGGGACGACAGGGGGCCCAAGAGACCCAGTACTTC. Amino acids: CASRGRQGAQETQYF.